This T cell receptor beta chain came from a study of response to subunit inactivated influenza vaccine. Study-wide results and caveats: It was suggested by the authors that few new T cells are recruited by each seasonal influenza vaccination.

This clonotype has ten or more counts. Its cognate antigen is unknown. In TCRdb, the RT-PCR reads were re-called with MiXCR into one record per CDR3 protein. Of 450,000 to 600,000 distinct CDR3 sequences detected, 6.5% to 8% appear once; the ten largest clones hold 10% to 15%. Germline loops: CDR1 DFQATT, CDR2 SNEGSKA (reference sequence). The V and J ends lost 1 base and 0 bases, in that order; junction bases with no gene match: 3. CDR3 length equals 15 residues. The sequence came from a man between 50 and 75 years old who received an inactivated influenza vaccine. Here the sequenced sample was PBMCs from blood, taken less than 30 months after vaccination. This sequence joins TRBV20-1 and TRBJ2-3; 8 bases are shared with TRBD2. DNA for the CDR3: TGCAGTGCTAGAGCGGCGGGAGGAAGCACAGATACGCAGTATTTT. Its translation: CSARAAGGSTDTQYF.